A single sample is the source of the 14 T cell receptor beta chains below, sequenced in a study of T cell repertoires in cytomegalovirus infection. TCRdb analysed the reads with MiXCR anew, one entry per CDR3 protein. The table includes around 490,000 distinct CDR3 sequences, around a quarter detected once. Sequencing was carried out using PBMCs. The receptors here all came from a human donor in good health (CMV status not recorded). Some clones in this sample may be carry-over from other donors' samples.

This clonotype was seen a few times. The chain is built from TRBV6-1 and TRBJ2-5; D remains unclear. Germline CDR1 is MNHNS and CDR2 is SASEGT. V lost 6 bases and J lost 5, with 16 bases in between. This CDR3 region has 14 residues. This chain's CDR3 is CASSVVKSVETQYF. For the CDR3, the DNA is TGTGCCAGCAGCGTTGTTAAAAGCGTCGAGACCCAGTACTTC.

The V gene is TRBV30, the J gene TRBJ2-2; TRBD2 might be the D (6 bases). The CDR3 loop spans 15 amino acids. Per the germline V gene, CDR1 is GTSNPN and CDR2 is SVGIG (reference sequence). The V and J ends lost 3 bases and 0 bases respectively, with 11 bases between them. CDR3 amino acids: CAWSLIAANTGELFF. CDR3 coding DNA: TGTGCCTGGAGCCTCATAGCGGCGAACACCGGGGAGCTGTTTTTT.

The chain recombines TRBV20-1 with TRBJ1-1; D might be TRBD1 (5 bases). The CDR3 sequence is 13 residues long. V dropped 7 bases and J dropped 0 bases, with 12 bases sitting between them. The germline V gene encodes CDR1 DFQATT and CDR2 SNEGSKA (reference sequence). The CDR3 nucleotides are TGCAGTGGGCTTGGGGGGTTGAACACTGAAGCTTTCTTT. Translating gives CSGLGGLNTEAFF.

The CDR3 DNA follows: TGTGCCACCGCCGGGACTAGCGAAGGCGAGCAGTACTTC. Encoded protein: CATAGTSEGEQYF. The chain has TRBV10-3 and TRBJ2-7; TRBD2 aligns across 10 bases. J lost 6 bases, V lost 10 bases, and 9 bases had no gene match. CDR1 ENHRY and CDR2 SYGVKD come from the germline V gene. This CDR3 is built from 13 residues.

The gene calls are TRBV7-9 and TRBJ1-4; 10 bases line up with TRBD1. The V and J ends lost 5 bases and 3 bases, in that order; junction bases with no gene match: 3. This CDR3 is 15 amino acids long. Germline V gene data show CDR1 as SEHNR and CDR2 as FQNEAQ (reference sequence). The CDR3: CASSRQGASNEKLFF. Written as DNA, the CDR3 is TGTGCCAGCAGCCGACAGGGGGCGTCTAATGAAAAACTGTTTTTT.

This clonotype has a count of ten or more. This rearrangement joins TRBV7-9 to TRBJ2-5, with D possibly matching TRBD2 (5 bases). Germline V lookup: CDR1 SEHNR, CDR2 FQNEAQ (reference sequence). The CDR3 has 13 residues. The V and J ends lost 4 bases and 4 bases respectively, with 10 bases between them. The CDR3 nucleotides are TGTGCCAGCAGCTCCGCGGGCCGAGAGACCCAGTACTTC. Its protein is CASSSAGRETQYF. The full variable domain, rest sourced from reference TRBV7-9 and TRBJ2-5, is DTGVSQNPRHKITKRGQNVTFRCDPISEHNRLYWYRQTLGQGPEFLTYFQNEAQLEKSRLLSDRFSAERPKGSFSTLEIQRTEQGDSAMYLCASSSAGRETQYFGPGTRLLVL.

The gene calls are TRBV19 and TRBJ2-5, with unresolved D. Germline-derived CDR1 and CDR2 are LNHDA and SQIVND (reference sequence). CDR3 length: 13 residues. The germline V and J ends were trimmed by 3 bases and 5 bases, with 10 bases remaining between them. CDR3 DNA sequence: TGTGCCAGTAGTATTGGTGCAGCCGAGACCCAGTACTTC. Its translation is CASSIGAAETQYF. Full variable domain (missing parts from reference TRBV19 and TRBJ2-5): DGGITQSPKYLFRKEGQNVTLSCEQNLNHDAMYWYRQDPGQGLRLIYYSQIVNDFQKGDIAEGYSVSREKKESFPLTVTSAQKNPTAFYLCASSIGAAETQYFGPGTRLLVL.

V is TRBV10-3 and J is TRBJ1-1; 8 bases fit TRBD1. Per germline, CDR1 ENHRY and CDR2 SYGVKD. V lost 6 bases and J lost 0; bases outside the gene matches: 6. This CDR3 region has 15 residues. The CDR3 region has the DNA TGTGCCATCAGACCCGGACAGGGCTTGAACACTGAAGCTTTCTTT. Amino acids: CAIRPGQGLNTEAFF.

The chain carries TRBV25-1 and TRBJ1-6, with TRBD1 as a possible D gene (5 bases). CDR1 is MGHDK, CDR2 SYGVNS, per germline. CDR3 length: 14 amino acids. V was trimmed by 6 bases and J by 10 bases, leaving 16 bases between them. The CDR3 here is CASSVDSDYSPLHF. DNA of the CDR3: TGTGCCAGCAGCGTCGACAGCGATTACTCACCCCTCCACTTT.

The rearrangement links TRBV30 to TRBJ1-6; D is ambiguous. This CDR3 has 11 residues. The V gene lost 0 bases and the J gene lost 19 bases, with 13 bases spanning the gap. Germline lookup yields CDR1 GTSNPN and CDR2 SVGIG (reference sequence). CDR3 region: CAWSVFGDRHF. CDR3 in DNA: TGTGCCTGGAGTGTATTTGGGGATAGGCACTTT.

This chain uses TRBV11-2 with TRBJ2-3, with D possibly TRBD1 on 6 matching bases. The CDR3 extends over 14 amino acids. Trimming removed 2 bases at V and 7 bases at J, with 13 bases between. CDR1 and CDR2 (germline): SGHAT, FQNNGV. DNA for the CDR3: TGTGCCAGCAGCTTAATGAACAGGGTCCATACGCAGTATTTT. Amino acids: CASSLMNRVHTQYF.

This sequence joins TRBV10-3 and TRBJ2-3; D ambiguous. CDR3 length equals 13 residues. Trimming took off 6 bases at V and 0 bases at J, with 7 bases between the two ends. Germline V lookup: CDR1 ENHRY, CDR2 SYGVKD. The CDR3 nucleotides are TGTGCCATCAGGCCGGACAGCACAGATACGCAGTATTTT. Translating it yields CAIRPDSTDTQYF.

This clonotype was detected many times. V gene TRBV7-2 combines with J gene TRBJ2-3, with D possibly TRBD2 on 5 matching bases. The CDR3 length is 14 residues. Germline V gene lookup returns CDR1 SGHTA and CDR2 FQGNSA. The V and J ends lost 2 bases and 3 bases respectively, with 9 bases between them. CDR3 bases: TGTGCCAGCAGCTTACCCCGCGGGACAGATACGCAGTATTTT. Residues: CASSLPRGTDTQYF.

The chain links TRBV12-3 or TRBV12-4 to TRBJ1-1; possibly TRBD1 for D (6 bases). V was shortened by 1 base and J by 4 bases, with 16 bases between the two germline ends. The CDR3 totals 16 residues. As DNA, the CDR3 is TGTGCCAGCAGTTTAGAGTCAGGGGCAGGAACCACTGAAGCTTTCTTT. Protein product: CASSLESGAGTTEAFF.